This T cell receptor (beta chain) was recorded in a study of vaccination and CD4 T cells after COVID-19. About the study: Convalescent participants consisted of six males and four females, two being Hispanic. In culture, cells were exposed to overlapping spike peptides from SARS-CoV-2, HCoV-NL63, HCoV-OC43 and HCoV-229E.

Indicated treatment: roughly ten-day PBMC culture with coronavirus spike peptide pools or control peptides (ViraFEST assay). Study outcomes and limitations: Relatively few convalescent patients and no early post-infection timepoints were analyzed. For convalescent patients, a median 86.3% of reactive clones surfaced exclusively after vaccination.

This clonotype was observed a single time. Its antigen is not identified. Cultured CD4+ T cells had their DNA profiled by the Oncomine TCR Beta short-read assay. TCRdb fed the PCR reads into MiXCR, producing one record per CDR3 protein. This sample has under 15,000 distinct CDR3 sequences, with approximately 60% found just once. What was sequenced was CD4+ T cells from blood, cultured in vitro. The source of this sequence is a human donor who had recovered from COVID-19.

CDR3 coding DNA: TGCGCCAGCAGCTTGGCAGGATCGGGCCAGCCCCAGCATTTT. Amino acids: CASSLAGSGQPQHF. The rearrangement uses TRBV5-1 and TRBJ1-5; D remains unclear. CDR3 length: 14 amino acids. Trimming stripped 0 bases from V and 7 bases from J, with 11 bases between. The germline CDR1 and CDR2 sequences are SGHRS and YFSETQ.